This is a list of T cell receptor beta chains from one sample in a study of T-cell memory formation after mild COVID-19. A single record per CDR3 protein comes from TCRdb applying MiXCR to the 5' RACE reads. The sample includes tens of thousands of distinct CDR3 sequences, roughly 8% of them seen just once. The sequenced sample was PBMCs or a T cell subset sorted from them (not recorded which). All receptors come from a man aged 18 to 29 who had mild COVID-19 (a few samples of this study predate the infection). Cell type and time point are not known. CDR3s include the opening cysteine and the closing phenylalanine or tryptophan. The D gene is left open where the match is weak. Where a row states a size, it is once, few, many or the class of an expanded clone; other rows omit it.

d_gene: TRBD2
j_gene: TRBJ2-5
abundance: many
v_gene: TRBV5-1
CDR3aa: CASSLFPAGAGETQYF

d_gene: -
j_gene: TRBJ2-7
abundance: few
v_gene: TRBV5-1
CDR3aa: CASSFGYPEAYEQYF

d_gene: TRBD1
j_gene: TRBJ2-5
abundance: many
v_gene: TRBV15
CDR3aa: CATSRDKGTGFFSQYF

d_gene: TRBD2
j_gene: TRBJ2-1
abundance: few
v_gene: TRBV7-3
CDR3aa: CASSPLAGAGNEQFF

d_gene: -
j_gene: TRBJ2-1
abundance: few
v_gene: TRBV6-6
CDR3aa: CASSYPGRGGYNEQFF

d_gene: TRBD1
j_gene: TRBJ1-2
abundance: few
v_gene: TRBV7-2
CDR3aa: CASSLAGQGAGGYTF

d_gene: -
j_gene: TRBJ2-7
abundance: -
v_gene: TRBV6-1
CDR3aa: CASRGVYEQYF

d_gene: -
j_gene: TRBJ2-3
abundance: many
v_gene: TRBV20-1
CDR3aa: CSARGGGRGNTQYF

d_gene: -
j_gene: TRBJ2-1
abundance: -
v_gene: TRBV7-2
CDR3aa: CASGYNEQFF

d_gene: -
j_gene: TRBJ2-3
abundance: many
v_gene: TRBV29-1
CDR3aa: CSVGGRAVTDTQYF

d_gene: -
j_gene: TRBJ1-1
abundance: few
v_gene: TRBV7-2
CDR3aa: CASSIRQAVTEAFF

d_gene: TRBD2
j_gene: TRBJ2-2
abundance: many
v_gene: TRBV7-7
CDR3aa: CASSLSGGGAITGELFF

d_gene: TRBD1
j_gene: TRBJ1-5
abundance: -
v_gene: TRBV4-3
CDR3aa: CASSQPWDRVGQPQHF

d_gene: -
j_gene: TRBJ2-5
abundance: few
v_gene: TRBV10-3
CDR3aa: CAIAYREETQYF

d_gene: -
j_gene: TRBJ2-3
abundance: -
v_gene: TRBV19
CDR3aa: CASSISLRGADTQYF

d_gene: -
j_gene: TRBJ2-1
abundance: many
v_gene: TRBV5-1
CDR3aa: CASSLGQVAQFF

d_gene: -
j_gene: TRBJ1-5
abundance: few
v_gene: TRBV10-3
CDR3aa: CAISEVDQPQHF

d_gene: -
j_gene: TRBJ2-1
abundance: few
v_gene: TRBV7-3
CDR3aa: CASSLGFLGNEQFF

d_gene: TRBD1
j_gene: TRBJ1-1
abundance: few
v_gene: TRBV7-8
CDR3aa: CASSFGTGDTEAFF

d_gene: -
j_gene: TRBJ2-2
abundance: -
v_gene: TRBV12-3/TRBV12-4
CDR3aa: CASSLLQGNTGELFF

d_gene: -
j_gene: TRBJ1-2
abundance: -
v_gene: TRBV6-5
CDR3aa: CASSYGDNYGYTF

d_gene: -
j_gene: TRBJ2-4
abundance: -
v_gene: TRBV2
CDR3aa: CASSGRIGKNIQYF

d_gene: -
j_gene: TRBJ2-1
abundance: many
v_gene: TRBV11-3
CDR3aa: CASSLDGRAVFF

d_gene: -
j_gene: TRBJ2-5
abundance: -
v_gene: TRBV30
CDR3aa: CAWSVRGTQETQYF

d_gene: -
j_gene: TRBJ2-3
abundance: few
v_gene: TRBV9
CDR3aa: CASSVGSGRTTQYF

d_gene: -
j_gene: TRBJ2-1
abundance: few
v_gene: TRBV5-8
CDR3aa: CASTPHRDPGDEQFF

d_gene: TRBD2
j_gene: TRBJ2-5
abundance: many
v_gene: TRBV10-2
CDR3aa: CASGSGTSGETQYF

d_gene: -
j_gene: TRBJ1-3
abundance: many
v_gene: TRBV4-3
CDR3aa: CASSQYMSGRSGNTIYF

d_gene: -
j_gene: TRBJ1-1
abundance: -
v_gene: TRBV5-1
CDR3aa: CASSLDPENTEAFF

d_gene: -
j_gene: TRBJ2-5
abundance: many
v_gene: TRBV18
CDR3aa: CASSLKGASETQYF

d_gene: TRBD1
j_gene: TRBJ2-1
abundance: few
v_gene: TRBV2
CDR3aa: CASSGLGQGRHSRFF

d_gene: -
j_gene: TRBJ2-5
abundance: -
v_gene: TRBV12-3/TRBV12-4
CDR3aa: CASSGTWETQYF

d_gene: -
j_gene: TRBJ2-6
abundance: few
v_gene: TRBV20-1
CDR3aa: CSASGGAGANVLTF

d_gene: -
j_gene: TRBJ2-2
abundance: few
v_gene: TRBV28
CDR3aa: CASSREDTGELFF

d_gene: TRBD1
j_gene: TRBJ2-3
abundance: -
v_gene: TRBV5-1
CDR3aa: CASSLDRQGGDTQYF

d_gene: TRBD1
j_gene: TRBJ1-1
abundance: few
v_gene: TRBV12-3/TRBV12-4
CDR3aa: CASSLTGGGNTEAFF

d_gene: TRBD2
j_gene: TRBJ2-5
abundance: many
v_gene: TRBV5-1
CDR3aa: CASSLTLAGRSETQYF

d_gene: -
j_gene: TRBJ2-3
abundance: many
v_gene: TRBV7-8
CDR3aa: CASSLQASTDTQYF

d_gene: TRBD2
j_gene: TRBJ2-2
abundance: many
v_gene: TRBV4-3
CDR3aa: CASSPWTSGGRELFF

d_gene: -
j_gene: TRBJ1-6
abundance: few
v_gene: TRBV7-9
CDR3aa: CASSLEGGHSPLHF

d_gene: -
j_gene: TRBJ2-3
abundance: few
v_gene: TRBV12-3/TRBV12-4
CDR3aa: CASSRYLASTDTQYF

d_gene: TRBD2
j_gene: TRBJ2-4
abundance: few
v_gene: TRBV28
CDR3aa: CASSPSLGGGQLAKNIQYF

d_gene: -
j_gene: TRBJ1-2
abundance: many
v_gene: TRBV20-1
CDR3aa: CSARKLEVGDYGYTF

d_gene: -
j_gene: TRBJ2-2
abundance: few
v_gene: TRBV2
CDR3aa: CASSEGYLNTGELFF

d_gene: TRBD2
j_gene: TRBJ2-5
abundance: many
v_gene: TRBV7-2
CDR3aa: CASSSAGGRETQYF

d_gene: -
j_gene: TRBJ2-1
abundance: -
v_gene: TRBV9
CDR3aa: CASARGDSSYNEQFF

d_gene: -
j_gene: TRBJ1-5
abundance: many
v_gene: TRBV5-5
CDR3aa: CASSFLGSGQPQHF

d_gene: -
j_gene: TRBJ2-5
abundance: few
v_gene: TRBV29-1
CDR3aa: CSVEGWSQETQYF

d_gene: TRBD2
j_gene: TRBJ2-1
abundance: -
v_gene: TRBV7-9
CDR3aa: CASSSDTGGQFF

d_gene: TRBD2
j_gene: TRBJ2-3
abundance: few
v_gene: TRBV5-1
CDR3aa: CASSPRLAEGTDTQYF

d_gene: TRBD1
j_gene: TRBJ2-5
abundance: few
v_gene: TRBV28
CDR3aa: CASTNPPGTGEETQYF

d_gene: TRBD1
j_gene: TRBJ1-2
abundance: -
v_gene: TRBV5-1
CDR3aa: CASSLEQGAGYGYTF

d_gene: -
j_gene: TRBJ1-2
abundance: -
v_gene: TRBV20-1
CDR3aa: CSAPENYGYTF